This TCR beta chain emerged from a study of blood T cell repertoires in COVID-19. About the research overall: Spain, Italy and the United States supplied samples that represented acute and convalescent COVID-19.

The repertoire was sequenced with immunoSEQ multiplex PCR; TCRdb's copy has only in-frame clones and lacks some. The sample lists under 350,000 clones, about 92% occurring once. Participant age was roughly 18 to 89 years, and participants resided in fewer than 25 US areas. Symptom resolution, clearance, or two negative PCRs marked the recovered donors of Cohort 3. The V segment lost 6 bases and the J segment 8 bases; nucleotides outside the gene matches: 6. CDR3 length equals 12 residues. The germline CDR1 and CDR2 sequences are MNHEY and SVGAGI. Sequenced material: PBMCs or T cells enriched from blood (not recorded which). The sequence was collected from a man aged 60 to 75 who had recovered from COVID-19. The chain recombines TRBV6-5 with TRBJ1-2, with 7 nucleotides matching TRBD1. CDR3 nucleotide sequence: TGTGCCAGCAGGAGACAGGGTGAAGGCTACACCTTC. It translates to CASRRQGEGYTF.